This entry is about one TCR beta chain. What it binds is unknown. The PCR contained 60 Vbeta and 13 Jbeta primers. TCRdb's table, derived via immunoSEQ multiplex PCR, lists solely in-frame clones and lacks some. The profile shows around 190,000 clones, about four fifths of them singletons. Between the trimmed V and J ends, which lost 3 bases and 6 bases, there was a span of 10 bases. Germline V gives CDR1 SGDLS, CDR2 YYNGEE. The CDR3 sequence is 13 residues long. These data come from a study of cytomegalovirus exposure and HLA in healthy donors. Whole-study findings and limits: A reported reduction in N-insertions relative to the approximately 670-donor mean was seen in an Asian-associated ancestry cluster in a later analysis.

Material: PBMCs. The chain combines TRBV9 with TRBJ2-1; the D gene is possibly TRBD1 (6 bases). The origin of this receptor is a man aged 18 to 29 in good health and CMV-seronegative. CDR3 sequence reads: CASSAGTLNEQFF. The CDR3 nucleotides are TGTGCCAGCAGCGCCGGGACACTCAATGAGCAGTTCTTC.